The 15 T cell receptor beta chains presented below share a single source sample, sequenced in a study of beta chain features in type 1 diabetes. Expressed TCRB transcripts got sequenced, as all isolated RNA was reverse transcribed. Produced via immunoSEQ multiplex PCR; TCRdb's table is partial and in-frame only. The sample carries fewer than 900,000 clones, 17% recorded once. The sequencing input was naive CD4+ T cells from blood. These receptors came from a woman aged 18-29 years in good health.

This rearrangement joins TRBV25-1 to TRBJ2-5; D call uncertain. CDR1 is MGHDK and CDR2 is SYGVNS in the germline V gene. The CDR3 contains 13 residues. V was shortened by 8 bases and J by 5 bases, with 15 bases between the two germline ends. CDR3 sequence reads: CASQTKIGETQYF. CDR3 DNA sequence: TGTGCCAGCCAGACGAAGATCGGGGAGACCCAGTACTTC.

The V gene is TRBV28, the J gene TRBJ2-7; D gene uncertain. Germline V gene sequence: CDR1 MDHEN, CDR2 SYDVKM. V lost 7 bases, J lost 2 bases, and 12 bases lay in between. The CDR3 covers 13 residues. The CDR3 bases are TGTGCCAGCAACTCAGGAGTTCCCTACGAGCAGTACTTC. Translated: CASNSGVPYEQYF.

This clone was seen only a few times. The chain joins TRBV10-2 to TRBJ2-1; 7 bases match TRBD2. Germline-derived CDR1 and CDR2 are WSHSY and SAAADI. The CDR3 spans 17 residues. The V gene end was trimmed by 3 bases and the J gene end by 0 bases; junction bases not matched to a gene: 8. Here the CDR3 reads CASSDKTGGASYNEQFF. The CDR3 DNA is TGCGCCAGCAGTGATAAAACGGGAGGCGCCTCCTACAATGAGCAGTTCTTC.

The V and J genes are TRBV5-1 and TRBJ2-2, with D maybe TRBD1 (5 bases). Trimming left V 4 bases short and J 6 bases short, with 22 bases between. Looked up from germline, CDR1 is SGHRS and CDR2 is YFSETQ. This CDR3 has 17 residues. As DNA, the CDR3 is TGCGCCAGCAGCCCAAGTTCGGCCAGGGTGATTGCCGGGGAGCTGTTTTTT. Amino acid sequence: CASSPSSARVIAGELFF.

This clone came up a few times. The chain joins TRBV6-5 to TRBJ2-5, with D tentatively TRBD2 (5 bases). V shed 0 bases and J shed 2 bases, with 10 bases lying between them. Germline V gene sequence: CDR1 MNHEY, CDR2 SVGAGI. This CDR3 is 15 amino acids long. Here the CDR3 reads CASSYSASSQETQYF. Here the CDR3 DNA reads TGTGCCAGCAGTTACTCGGCTAGCAGTCAAGAGACCCAGTACTTC.

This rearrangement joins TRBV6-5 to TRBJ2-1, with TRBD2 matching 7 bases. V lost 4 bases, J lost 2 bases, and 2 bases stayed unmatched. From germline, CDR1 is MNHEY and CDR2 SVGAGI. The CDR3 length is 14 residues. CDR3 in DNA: TGTGCCAGCAGTTTACGGGAGGCCTACAATGAGCAGTTCTTC. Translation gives CASSLREAYNEQFF.

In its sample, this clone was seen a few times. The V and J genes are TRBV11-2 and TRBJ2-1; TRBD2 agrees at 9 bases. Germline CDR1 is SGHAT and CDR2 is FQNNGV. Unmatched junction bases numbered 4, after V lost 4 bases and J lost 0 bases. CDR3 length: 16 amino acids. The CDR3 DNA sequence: TGTGCCAGCAGCTCACGACTAGCGGACTCCTACAATGAGCAGTTCTTC. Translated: CASSSRLADSYNEQFF.

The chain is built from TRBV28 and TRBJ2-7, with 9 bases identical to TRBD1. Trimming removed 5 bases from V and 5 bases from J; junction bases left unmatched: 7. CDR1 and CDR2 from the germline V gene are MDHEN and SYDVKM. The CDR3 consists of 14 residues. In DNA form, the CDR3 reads TGTGCCAGCAGTGGAAACAGGGGGCGAGACGAGCAGTACTTC. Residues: CASSGNRGRDEQYF.

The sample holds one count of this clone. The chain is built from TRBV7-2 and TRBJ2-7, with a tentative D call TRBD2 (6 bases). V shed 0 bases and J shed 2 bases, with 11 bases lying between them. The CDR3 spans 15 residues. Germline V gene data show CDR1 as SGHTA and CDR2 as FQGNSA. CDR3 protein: CASSLALRTTYEQYF. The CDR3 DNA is TGTGCCAGCAGCTTAGCGCTTCGGACTACCTACGAGCAGTACTTC.

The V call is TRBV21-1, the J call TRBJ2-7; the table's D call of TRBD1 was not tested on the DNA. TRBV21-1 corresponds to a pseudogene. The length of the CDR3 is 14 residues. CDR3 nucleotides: TGTGCCAGCAGCAAAGCTTCAGGGTGCTACGAGCAGTACTTC. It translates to CASSKASGCYEQYF.

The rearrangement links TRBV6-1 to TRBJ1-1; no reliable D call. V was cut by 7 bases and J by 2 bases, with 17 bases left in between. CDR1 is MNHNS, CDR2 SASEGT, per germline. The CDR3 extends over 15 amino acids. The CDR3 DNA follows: TGTGCCAGCACCTTCCGGGCCACAGCTAACACTGAAGCTTTCTTT. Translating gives CASTFRATANTEAFF.

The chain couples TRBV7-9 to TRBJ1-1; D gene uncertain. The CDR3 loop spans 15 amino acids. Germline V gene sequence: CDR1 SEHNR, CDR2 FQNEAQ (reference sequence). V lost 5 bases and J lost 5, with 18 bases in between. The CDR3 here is CASSPGGSVLTEAFF. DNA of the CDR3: TGTGCCAGCAGCCCAGGTGGGTCTGTTTTGACTGAAGCTTTCTTT.

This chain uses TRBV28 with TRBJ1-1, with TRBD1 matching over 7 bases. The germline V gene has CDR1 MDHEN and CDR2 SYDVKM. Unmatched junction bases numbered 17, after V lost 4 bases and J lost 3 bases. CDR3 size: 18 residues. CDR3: CASSSHRQGWYTDTEAFF. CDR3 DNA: TGTGCCAGCAGTTCCCATCGACAGGGCTGGTACACGGACACTGAAGCTTTCTTT.

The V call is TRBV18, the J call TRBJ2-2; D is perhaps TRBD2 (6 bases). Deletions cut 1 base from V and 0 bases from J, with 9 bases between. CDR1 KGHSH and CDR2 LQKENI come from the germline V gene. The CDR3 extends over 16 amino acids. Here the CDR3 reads CASSPRGRSNTGELFF. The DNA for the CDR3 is TGTGCCAGCTCACCACGGGGGAGGTCGAACACCGGGGAGCTGTTTTTT.

CDR3 region: CASSIVGGIGELFF. The CDR3, as DNA: TGTGCCAGTAGTATAGTGGGCGGGATAGGGGAGCTGTTTTTT. The J gene is TRBJ2-2, the V gene TRBV19; D possibly corresponds to TRBD2 (6 bases). V was clipped by 1 base and J by 8 bases, with 11 bases between them. This CDR3 has 14 amino acids. Germline V gene sequence: CDR1 LNHDA, CDR2 SQIVND (reference sequence).